This is a list of T cell receptor beta chains from one sample in a study of blood T cell repertoires in COVID-19. Clones were read by immunoSEQ multiplex PCR, and TCRdb kept only the in-frame ones, dropping some. The repertoire holds roughly 36,000 clones, with 80% to 90% as singletons. The sequencing input was peripheral blood. All receptors derive from a man aged 80 or over with active COVID-19. Each CDR3 is given with its conserved first and last residue. A D gene is named only where the DNA matches it firmly. Clone size is shown for a subset of rows, as once, few, many or a class of expanded clone.

d_gene,abundance,j_gene,v_gene,CDR3nt,CDR3aa
TRBD1,few,TRBJ1-6,TRBV7-8,TGTGCCAGCAGCACCCAGACAGGGGGGTCACCCCTCCACTTT,CASSTQTGGSPLHF
NA,NA,TRBJ1-2,TRBV11-2,TGTGCCAGCAGCATCGGACGAGGGGGCTACACCTTC,CASSIGRGGYTF
NA,NA,TRBJ2-7,TRBV7-9,TGTGCCAGCAGCTCCGACGGAGTATCCTACGAGCAGTACTTC,CASSSDGVSYEQYF
NA,NA,TRBJ2-2,TRBV6-5,TGTGCCAGCAGTTACGAACCTAGGCCGTACACCGGGGAGCTGTTTTTT,CASSYEPRPYTGELFF
NA,once,TRBJ2-1,TRBV29-1,TGCAGCGTTACTGGGGGGGACACCTACAATGAGCAGTTCTTC,CSVTGGDTYNEQFF
TRBD1,NA,TRBJ2-3,TRBV6-5,TGTGCCAGCAGGGGGACAGGGAGAAGGTGGGATACGCAGTATTTT,CASRGTGRRWDTQYF
TRBD2,NA,TRBJ2-5,TRBV7-2,TGTGCCAGCAGCAACGGACTAGCGGGACAAGAGACCCAGTACTTC,CASSNGLAGQETQYF
NA,NA,TRBJ2-7,TRBV5-1,TGCGCCAGCAGCTTACAGGGCTACGAGCAGTACTTC,CASSLQGYEQYF
TRBD1,NA,TRBJ2-7,TRBV7-9,TGTGCCAGCAGCCAGGGACAGGTCTCGGGAGAGCAGTACTTC,CASSQGQVSGEQYF
TRBD1,NA,TRBJ1-2,TRBV6-1,TGTGCCAGCAGTGAAGAGGCAGGGGGGTATGGCTACACCTTC,CASSEEAGGYGYTF
NA,NA,TRBJ2-7,TRBV5-1,TGCGCCGGTCCGGGGGAACGGGCCTACGAGCAGTACTTC,CAGPGERAYEQYF
TRBD1,NA,TRBJ2-7,TRBV28,TGTGCCAGCAGGGAAGGGACAGGGGGGTGGAAGCAGTACTTC,CASREGTGGWKQYF
TRBD1,NA,TRBJ2-7,TRBV10-3,TGTGCCATCAGGGTAGCGGACAGGGTTCACTTC,CAIRVADRVHF
NA,NA,TRBJ2-7,TRBV6-5,TGTGCCAGCAGTTATTGGGGAGCGCCGTACTACGAGCAGTACTTC,CASSYWGAPYYEQYF
TRBD1,NA,TRBJ1-5,TRBV19,TGTGCCACCAACACCCGGGACAGGGATACCCAGCCCCAGCATTTT,CATNTRDRDTQPQHF
TRBD2,NA,TRBJ2-1,TRBV24-1,TGTGCCATTGCCGGGACTAGCGGTTCCAATGAGCAGTTCTTC,CAIAGTSGSNEQFF
NA,NA,TRBJ1-4,TRBV10-2,TGCGCCAGCAGGGACAGCGCAACTAATGAAAAACTGTTTTTT,CASRDSATNEKLFF
TRBD1,NA,TRBJ2-7,TRBV11-3,TGTGCCAGCAGCCAGGGACAGGGAAGCCACGAGCAGTACTTC,CASSQGQGSHEQYF
NA,NA,TRBJ2-2,TRBV19,TGTGCCAGTAGTATACAGGCAGGGTTGAACACCGGGGAGCTGTTTTTT,CASSIQAGLNTGELFF
NA,NA,TRBJ2-3,TRBV5-4,TGTGCCAGCAGTTCTAGCACAGATACGCAGTATTTT,CASSSSTDTQYF
NA,NA,TRBJ2-7,TRBV7-2,TGTGCCAGCAGCTTAGGCTACAGGGACCCCTCGTATGAGCAGTACTTC,CASSLGYRDPSYEQYF
TRBD2,NA,TRBJ2-3,TRBV28,TGTGCCAGCAGTTTCTATAGACTAGCGCGAGATACGCAGTATTTT,CASSFYRLARDTQYF
NA,NA,TRBJ2-7,TRBV21-1,TGTGCCAGCAGCAGCCGGACAGGCCATTACGAGCAGTACTTC,CASSSRTGHYEQYF
TRBD2,NA,TRBJ2-7,TRBV12-3/TRBV12-4,TGTGCCAGCAGTAGGGACTACCTCGGGCAGTACTTC,CASSRDYLGQYF
NA,NA,TRBJ1-3,TRBV6-5,TGTGCCAGCAGTTCAGGGCCGTTCGTCTCTGGAAACACCATATATTTT,CASSSGPFVSGNTIYF
NA,once,TRBJ2-3,TRBV24-1,TGTGCCACCAGTGATTTGCAGGGATCAGATACGCAGTATTTT,CATSDLQGSDTQYF
NA,once,TRBJ2-7,TRBV27,TGTGCCAGCAGCGCCGGCGGGGCCGCTCGGGAGCAGTACTTC,CASSAGGAAREQYF
TRBD2,NA,TRBJ2-3,TRBV5-3,TGTGCCAGAAGCGAACTCTCCGGGACTAGCTTCACAGATACGCAGTATTTT,CARSELSGTSFTDTQYF
TRBD2,NA,TRBJ2-7,TRBV24-1,TGTGCCACCAGTGATCCCGAGCGGGGTTACGAGCAGTACTTC,CATSDPERGYEQYF
NA,NA,TRBJ2-1,TRBV11-2,TGTGCCAGCAGCTTTGCGTCAGGGGTGAATGAGCAGTTCTTC,CASSFASGVNEQFF
TRBD2,NA,TRBJ2-1,TRBV27,TGTGCCAGCAGTTTACGTCCTAGCGGGGCCTCCTACAATGAGCAGTTCTTC,CASSLRPSGASYNEQFF
NA,once,TRBJ1-1,TRBV5-1,TGCGCCAGCAGCTTCCTCTCCCAGGGCTACACTGAAGCTTTCTTT,CASSFLSQGYTEAFF
TRBD2,few,TRBJ2-7,TRBV5-1,TGCGCCAGCAGCACTGGGGCTAGCGGGAGAATCGAGCAGTACTTC,CASSTGASGRIEQYF
NA,NA,TRBJ2-5,TRBV28,TGTGCCAGCAGTTCATCACAGGGCCCTCGGACCCAGTACTTC,CASSSSQGPRTQYF
TRBD1,NA,TRBJ1-5,TRBV7-2,TGTGCCAGCAGCGCCGGACAGGTTAGCAATCAGCCCCAGCATTTT,CASSAGQVSNQPQHF
NA,NA,TRBJ2-7,TRBV10-3,TGTGCCATCAGTGATCGCGGTAATAGCGGCTCCTACGAGCAGTACTTC,CAISDRGNSGSYEQYF
NA,NA,TRBJ1-2,TRBV5-5,TGTGCCAGCAGCCCCTACGGAACGGGGTATGGCTACACCTTC,CASSPYGTGYGYTF
TRBD1,NA,TRBJ2-7,TRBV2,TGTGCCAGCAGACGGACAGGCACCTACGAGCAGTACTTC,CASRRTGTYEQYF
NA,once,TRBJ1-2,TRBV3-1/TRBV3-2,TGTGCCAGCAGCCAGAGTGGGGGCGGCTACACCTTC,CASSQSGGGYTF
NA,NA,TRBJ2-7,TRBV27,TGTGCCAGCAGTTTCCTCCCCTACGAGCAGTACTTC,CASSFLPYEQYF
TRBD2,NA,TRBJ2-7,TRBV30,TGTGCCTGGAACCCGACTCGGGGACTAGCGGGAGCCCGACGGCGCTACGAGCAGTACTTC,CAWNPTRGLAGARRRYEQYF
NA,NA,TRBJ2-5,TRBV20-1,TGCAACTTCGAGAGGGCCGAGACCCAGTACTTC,CNFERAETQYF
TRBD2,NA,TRBJ2-3,TRBV7-2,TGTGCCAGCAGCCTACTAGCGGGAGGGCCGGGAGATACGCAGTATTTT,CASSLLAGGPGDTQYF
NA,NA,TRBJ1-4,TRBV4-3,TGCGCCAGCAGCCAAGAAGAGGGCACGGGGGCAACTAATGAAAAACTGTTTTTT,CASSQEEGTGATNEKLFF
TRBD2,NA,TRBJ2-2,TRBV18,TGTGCCAGCTCACCATTACAGCGGGAGACCGGGGAGCTGTTTTTT,CASSPLQRETGELFF
TRBD2,few,TRBJ2-7,TRBV25-1,TGTGCCAGCAGTGAAGAGAAGACTAGCGGGATTACCACCTACGAGCAGTACTTC,CASSEEKTSGITTYEQYF
NA,few,TRBJ2-5,TRBV7-2,TGTGCCAGCAGCTATCAGGGAAGGTCGGAGACCCAGTACTTC,CASSYQGRSETQYF
NA,NA,TRBJ2-5,TRBV2,TGTGCCAGCAGTGCAGGTTCTCGGGGAGAGACCCAGTACTTC,CASSAGSRGETQYF
NA,NA,TRBJ1-2,TRBV3-1/TRBV3-2,TGTGCCAGCAGCCAAAGGGAGATCCGAAGGGATGGCTACACCTTC,CASSQREIRRDGYTF
NA,NA,TRBJ2-1,TRBV7-2,TGTGCCAGCAGCTCGGACTACCTCTACAATGAGCAGTTCTTC,CASSSDYLYNEQFF
TRBD1,NA,TRBJ2-2,TRBV14,TGTGCCAGCAGTCAGGAAAGGGGGCGAGGCGGGGAGCTGTTTTTT,CASSQERGRGGELFF
NA,NA,TRBJ2-3,TRBV18,TGTGCCAGCTCACCACGAGAGCGGGTGAGAAGGCCCGGGGGAAACACGCAGTATTTT,CASSPRERVRRPGGNTQYF
NA,NA,TRBJ1-1,TRBV19,TGTGCCAGTAGTACTCGTGGAGGGCAGCTTGAAGCTTTCTTT,CASSTRGGQLEAFF
TRBD1,NA,TRBJ2-5,TRBV2,TGTGCCAGCACCCGGGACAGGGGGTCTCGAGAGACCCAGTACTTC,CASTRDRGSRETQYF
TRBD1,NA,TRBJ2-2,TRBV29-1,TGCAGCGTCACCTGGGGACAGGGGTATCGGACCGGGGAGCTGTTTTTT,CSVTWGQGYRTGELFF
NA,NA,TRBJ1-5,TRBV23-1,TGCGCCAGCAACCGGACCCCTGGGGCCAATCAGCCCCAGCATTTT,CASNRTPGANQPQHF
TRBD2,NA,TRBJ2-3,TRBV7-9,TGTGCCAGCAGCTTACCCAGACTAGCTAGCACAGATACGCAGTATTTT,CASSLPRLASTDTQYF
NA,NA,TRBJ2-1,TRBV7-8,TGTGCCAGCAGCTTAGCCCCTCTAGCCTCGAATCTAAACAATGAGCAGTTCTTC,CASSLAPLASNLNNEQFF
TRBD2,NA,TRBJ2-1,TRBV19,TGTGCCAGTAACGAGCTAGCGGGACGCAATGAGCAGTTCTTC,CASNELAGRNEQFF